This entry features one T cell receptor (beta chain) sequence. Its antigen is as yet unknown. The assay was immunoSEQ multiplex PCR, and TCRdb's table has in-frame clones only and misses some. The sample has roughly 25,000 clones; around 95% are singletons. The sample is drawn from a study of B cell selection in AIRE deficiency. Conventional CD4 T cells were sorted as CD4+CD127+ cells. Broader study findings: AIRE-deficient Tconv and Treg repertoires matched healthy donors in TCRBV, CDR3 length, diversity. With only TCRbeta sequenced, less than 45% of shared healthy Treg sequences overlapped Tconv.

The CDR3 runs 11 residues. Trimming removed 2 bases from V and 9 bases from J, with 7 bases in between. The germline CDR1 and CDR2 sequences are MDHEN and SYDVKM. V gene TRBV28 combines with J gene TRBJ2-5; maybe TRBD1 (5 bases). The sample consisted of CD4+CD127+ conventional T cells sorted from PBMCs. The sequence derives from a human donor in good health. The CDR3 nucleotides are TGTGCCAGCAGTTTACTGGGGCCCCAGTACTTC. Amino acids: CASSLLGPQYF.